This T cell receptor (beta chain) was recorded in a study of blood T cell repertoires in COVID-19. Whole-study context: The United States, Italy and Spain provided the acute and convalescent COVID-19 samples.

Original processing notes: Cell counts per sample came from amplifying reference gene primers. The method was immunoSEQ multiplex PCR; TCRdb's version includes in-frame clones alone and lacks a portion of them. That table is the source of V, J and clone size, and D and trimming were worked out from the DNA. The profile covers some 430,000 clones, with roughly 87% appearing a single time and 0.6% taken by the ten largest. Everyone who took part was 18 to 89 years old, and they came from 24 US areas. Per germline, CDR1 LNHDA and CDR2 SQIVND (reference sequence). The CDR3 is made up of 15 amino acids. Remarks on this clone: A junction end diverges from the germline sequence, so it may reflect a read error.

The chain links TRBV19 to TRBJ1-4; possible D gene TRBD1, 5 bases. The TCR sequence derives from a man aged 18 to 29 who had recovered from COVID-19. Sequencing was performed on PBMCs or T cells enriched from blood (not recorded which). CDR3 coding DNA: TGTGCCAGTAAGCTCGGGGGGGTCTCTAAAGAAAAACTGTTTTTT. Translating it yields CASKLGGVSKEKLFF.